A single T cell receptor (beta chain) is shown here with its context. The entry originates in a study of blood T cell repertoires in COVID-19. Profiling relied on immunoSEQ multiplex PCR, and the TCRdb table lists in-frame clones only, not all of them. The sample records about 310,000 clones, 85% to 90% being singletons. The CDR3 contains 15 residues. The germline gives CDR1 SGHTA, CDR2 FQGNSA. Between the trimmed V and J ends, which lost 6 bases and 6 bases, there was a span of 19 bases. The receptor comes from a young woman who had recovered from COVID-19. The J gene is TRBJ2-3, the V gene TRBV7-2, with D perhaps TRBD1 (6 bases). What was sequenced was PBMCs or T cells enriched from blood (not recorded which). CDR3 residues: CASRASSGALDTQYF. In DNA form, the CDR3 reads TGTGCCAGCAGAGCTTCATCAGGGGCCCTTGATACGCAGTATTTT.